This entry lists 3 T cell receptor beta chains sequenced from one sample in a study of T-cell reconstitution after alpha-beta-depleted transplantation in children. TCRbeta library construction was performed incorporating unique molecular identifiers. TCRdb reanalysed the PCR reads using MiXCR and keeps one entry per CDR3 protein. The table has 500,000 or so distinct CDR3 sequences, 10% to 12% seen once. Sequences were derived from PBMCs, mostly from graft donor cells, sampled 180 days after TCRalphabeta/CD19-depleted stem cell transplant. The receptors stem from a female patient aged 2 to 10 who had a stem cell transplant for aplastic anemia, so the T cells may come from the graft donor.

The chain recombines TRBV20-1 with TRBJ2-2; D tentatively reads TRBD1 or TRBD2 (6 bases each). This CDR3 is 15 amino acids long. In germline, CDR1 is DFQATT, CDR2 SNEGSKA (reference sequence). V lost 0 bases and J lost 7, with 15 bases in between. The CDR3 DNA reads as TGCAGTGCTAGAGAGTCGCGGAGGGGGGACGGGGAGCTGTTTTTT. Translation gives CSARESRRGDGELFF.

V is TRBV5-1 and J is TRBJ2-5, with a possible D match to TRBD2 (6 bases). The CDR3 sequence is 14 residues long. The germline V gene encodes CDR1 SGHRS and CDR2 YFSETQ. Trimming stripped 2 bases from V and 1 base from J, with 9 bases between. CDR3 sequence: CASSFGGAQETQYF. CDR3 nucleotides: TGCGCCAGCAGCTTTGGAGGGGCCCAAGAGACCCAGTACTTC.

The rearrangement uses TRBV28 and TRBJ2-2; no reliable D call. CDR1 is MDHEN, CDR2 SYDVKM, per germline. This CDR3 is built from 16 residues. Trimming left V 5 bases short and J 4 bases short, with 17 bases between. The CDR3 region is CASSTLLDGPTGELFF. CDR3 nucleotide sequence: TGTGCCAGCAGTACGCTCTTAGACGGACCCACCGGGGAGCTGTTTTTT.